This T cell receptor (beta chain) comes out of a study of CD8+ T cells in alopecia areata. At the level of the study: Treated patients were given oral tofacitinib, which was dosed at 5 to 10 mg twice daily.

The treatment was: oral pan-JAK inhibitor, 5-10 mg twice daily. To note about this clone: Its antigen is unidentified.

After isolation, RNA underwent reverse transcription to generate cDNA as the sequencing template. Some clones are missing from TCRdb's copy, which holds only in-frame ones; the method was immunoSEQ multiplex PCR. The sample comprises roughly 180,000 clones, 45% to 75% of which are singletons, and 3% to 3.5% rests with the top ten. Study-level findings and limits: Scalp clonality and expanded CD8+ clones among the top 100 were significantly decreased by tofacitinib. Patients showed less clear TCR sequence sharing than mice, possibly partly because of HLA diversity.

The TCR sequence derives from a human donor with alopecia areata. Sequenced here: CD4+ T cells sorted from blood, sampled at week 4, from a patient treated with tofacitinib.

In DNA form, the CDR3 reads TGTGCCTGGAGCTACAGCCGGGACAGCACCTGGGGTCAGCCCCAGCATTTT. This encodes CAWSYSRDSTWGQPQHF. The V gene is TRBV30, the J gene TRBJ1-5; 7 bases fit TRBD1. Germline V gene sequence: CDR1 GTSNPN, CDR2 SVGIG (reference sequence). This CDR3 is built from 17 residues. V lost 3 bases to trimming and J lost 6 bases; unmatched junction nucleotides: 17.